This T cell receptor beta chain was sequenced during a study of T cells after yellow fever vaccination. Study observations and caveats: Re-detected after boosting: most primary clones, 96% of CD4 and 80% to 90% of CD8.

5'RACE template switching produced TCR cDNA carrying a universal primer site and UMIs. In TCRdb, the 5' RACE reads were re-called with MiXCR into one record per CDR3 protein. The sample consists of approximately 260,000 distinct CDR3 sequences, roughly 5.6% of them appearing once. J was trimmed by 1 base and V by 5 bases; bases with no gene match: 3. The CDR3 is 14 amino acids. The germline V gene encodes CDR1 MNHEY and CDR2 SVGAGI. The table lists this clonotype with many counts. Its antigen is unknown. This specimen was CD4+ T cells sorted from PBMCs, taken on the day of the yellow fever booster vaccination. The genes are TRBV6-5 and TRBJ1-1; 8 bases agree with TRBD1. The source is a man aged 18-30 years who received the YFV17D yellow fever vaccine. The CDR3 loop is CASSIGQGNTEAFF. CDR3 bases: TGTGCCAGCAGTATTGGACAGGGGAACACTGAAGCTTTCTTT.